This TCR beta chain comes out of a study of T cells in women clearing cervical HPV infection. Turning to the study itself: Cases: HPV16-related CIN3 or worse on histology, 2 invasive cancers. Controls were women whose single incident HPV16 infection cleared within 12 months without precancer or cancer.

Points on this clone: The antigen is not known. Sequencing ends 3 residues short of the CDR3 end; the germline J gene provides the rest.

V was pared by 5 bases and J by 6 bases, with 9 bases of the junction left unmatched. The CDR3 is 14 residues long. Germline V lookup: CDR1 MNHEY, CDR2 SVGEGT. Overall study results and limits: Cases carried less TRBV6-7 than controls: roughly 0.11% versus 0.16%. A classifier using richness and V gene abundances reached an AUC of roughly 0.8.

Sequenced by immunoSEQ multiplex PCR; TCRdb stores in-frame clones only, minus some. The listing contains 46,000 or so clones. This chain connects TRBV6-2 or TRBV6-3 to TRBJ2-7, with TRBD1 matching 8 bases. This receptor was obtained from a woman between 18 and 70 years old with a cervical HPV16 infection that either progressed to CIN3+ or cleared (not recorded which). The material sequenced was blood buffy coat. CDR3 region: CASSPRTGMGEQYF. The CDR3 DNA, read in part, is TGTGCCAGCAGTCCCCGGACAGGGATGGGCGAG.